The 10 T cell receptor beta chains below were found in one sample sequenced in a study of T cells in Graves' hyperthyroidism and ophthalmopathy. It was RNA transcripts that yielded the amplified TCR beta CDR3 regions. An initial round of RT-PCR targeting the TCR CDR3 relied on the HTBI primer set. A single record per CDR3 protein comes from TCRdb applying MiXCR to the multiplex PCR reads. The table shows about 110,000 distinct CDR3 sequences, with roughly 15% occurring only once. Source material: blood. The receptors here all came from a woman aged 50 to 65 with Graves' hyperthyroidism.

This clonotype was counted at least ten times. This chain connects TRBV5-6 to TRBJ2-3; D is unresolved. The germline V gene has CDR1 SGHDT and CDR2 YYEEEE. V lost 0 bases and J 2 bases, leaving 4 bases between the germline ends. The CDR3 consists of 13 residues. CDR3 nucleotide sequence: TGTGCCAGCAGCTTGGACTACACAGATACGCAGTATTTT. This translates into CASSLDYTDTQYF. Complete variable domain (other parts from reference TRBV5-6 and TRBJ2-3): DAGVTQSPTHLIKTRGQQVTLRCSPKSGHDTVSWYQQALGQGPQFIFQYYEEEERQRGNFPDRFSGHQFPNYSSELNVNALLLGDSALYLCASSLDYTDTQYFGPGTRLTVL.

This clonotype was picked up many times. The rearrangement uses TRBV24-1 and TRBJ2-1; the D gene is possibly TRBD1 (6 bases). Looked up from germline, CDR1 is KGHDR and CDR2 is SFDVKD. The CDR3 is 16 residues long. Between the trimmed V and J ends, which lost 2 bases and 0 bases, there was a span of 10 bases. The chain's CDR3 is CATSDYSRGSYNEQFF. DNA of the CDR3: TGTGCCACCAGTGATTATTCCAGGGGCTCCTACAATGAGCAGTTCTTC.

This clonotype was picked up many times. The chain uses TRBV2 and TRBJ1-5; 9 bases fit TRBD1. Trimming took 3 bases from V and 9 from J; bases not matched to a gene: 9. Germline V CDR1 and CDR2: SNHLY, FYNNEI. The length of the CDR3 is 15 residues. In DNA form, the CDR3 reads TGTGCCAGCAGTGAGCGACAGGGGGTAAATGGGCCCCAGCATTTT. This codes for CASSERQGVNGPQHF.

This clonotype has a count of ten or more. CDR3 sequence (DNA): TGTGCCAGCAGCTTAACGACAGGATTCATGAACACTGAAGCTTTCTTT. As protein: CASSLTTGFMNTEAFF. The gene calls are TRBV7-4 and TRBJ1-1, with a possible D match to TRBD1 (6 bases). This CDR3 has 16 residues. Germline lookup yields CDR1 SGHVT and CDR2 SQSDAQ. V was shortened by 2 bases and J by 0 bases, with 13 bases between the two germline ends.

The V gene is TRBV2, the J gene TRBJ1-3; no clear D. Germline V CDR1 and CDR2: SNHLY, FYNNEI. The V and J ends lost 6 bases and 4 bases respectively, with 10 bases between them. This CDR3 is 13 amino acids long. The CDR3, as DNA: TGTGCCAGCAGCGGCGCCCTCGGAAACACCATATATTTT. This translates into CASSGALGNTIYF.

In this sample, this clonotype turned up many times. The rearrangement joins TRBV12-3 or TRBV12-4 to TRBJ1-3, with D unresolved. V was pared by 10 bases and J by 3 bases, with 19 bases between. CDR3 length: 15 residues. The CDR3 spells CATSEHHLLGNTIYF. DNA for the CDR3: TGTGCCACCTCGGAACACCATCTCCTTGGAAACACCATATATTTT.

J is TRBJ1-2 and V is TRBV18, with D possibly TRBD1 on 6 matching bases. Germline assignment: CDR1 KGHSH and CDR2 LQKENI. The length of the CDR3 is 15 residues. The V and J ends lost 3 bases and 4 bases respectively, with 15 bases between them. This CDR3 reads CASSPDGRGGYGYTF. CDR3 nucleotide sequence: TGTGCCAGCTCACCCGACGGCAGGGGAGGCTATGGCTACACCTTC.

This clonotype was picked up many times. J is TRBJ2-7 and V is TRBV9, with 13 bases aligning to TRBD2. V shed 3 bases, J shed 4 bases, and the junction held 7 bases outside the gene matches. The CDR3 is 16 residues long. Germline V lookup: CDR1 SGDLS, CDR2 YYNGEE. CDR3 region: CASSDGLAGALYEQYF. DNA for the CDR3: TGTGCCAGCAGCGACGGACTAGCGGGAGCCTTGTACGAGCAGTACTTC.

The chain links TRBV3-1 to TRBJ1-5, with D uncertain. This CDR3 contains 14 residues. Deletions cut 2 bases from V and 6 bases from J, with 11 bases between. The germline V gene has CDR1 LGHDT and CDR2 YNNKEL (reference sequence). The DNA for the CDR3 is TGTGCCAGCAGCCAAAGGGAAGGCGGTCAGCCCCAGCATTTT. It yields the protein CASSQREGGQPQHF.

This clonotype was observed a few times. CDR3 amino acids: CSAEKDYSSGNTIYF. In DNA, the CDR3 is TGCAGTGCTGAGAAAGATTACAGCTCTGGAAACACCATATATTTT. The chain combines TRBV20-1 with TRBJ1-3; no clear D. This CDR3 is built from 15 residues. The ends were cut back, 5 bases at V and 0 bases at J, with 14 bases in the middle. Germline V gene lookup returns CDR1 DFQATT and CDR2 SNEGSKA (reference sequence).